A selection of T cell receptor beta chains follows, all from one sample in a study of shared clonotypes between healthy human individuals. This table comes from immunoSEQ multiplex PCR, and its TCRdb copy is limited to in-frame clones, with some not included. The profile shows about 2.4 million clones, more than 80% of them singletons. Sequenced: naive CD4+ T cells sorted from blood. The receptors shown here come from a man aged 18 to 30 in good health. CDR3s include the opening cysteine and the closing phenylalanine or tryptophan. A D gene is named only where the DNA matches it firmly. Where a row states a size, it is once, few, many or the class of an expanded clone; other rows omit it.

abundance	v_gene	d_gene	j_gene	CDR3nt	CDR3aa
NA	TRBV12-5	NA	TRBJ1-5	TGTGCTAGTGGTTTGGTACGTCTGGGGGCCTCGATACAGCCCCAGCATTTT	CASGLVRLGASIQPQHF
few	TRBV19	NA	TRBJ1-6	TGTGCCAGTAGTGTAGTGAATTCACCCCTCCACTTT	CASSVVNSPLHF
NA	TRBV5-1	NA	TRBJ2-7	TGCGCCAGCAGACCTGCGGACTGGTCCTACGAGCAGTACTTC	CASRPADWSYEQYF
NA	TRBV18	TRBD2	TRBJ2-1	TGTGCCAGCTCACCAGGGGCTAGCGGGAGCAATGAGCAGTTCTTC	CASSPGASGSNEQFF
NA	TRBV5-1	NA	TRBJ2-5	TGCGCCAGCAGCTTGGTCGGCAGACAAGAGACCCAGTACTTC	CASSLVGRQETQYF
NA	TRBV5-1	TRBD1	TRBJ1-4	TGCGCCAGCAGCTTGGAAGGGGGCCTATCTAATGAAAAACTGTTTTTT	CASSLEGGLSNEKLFF
NA	TRBV6-4	TRBD2	TRBJ2-4	TGTGCCAGCAGTGACCTCCTAGCGGACCCGATGGGGGCCAAAAACATTCAGTACTTC	CASSDLLADPMGAKNIQYF
NA	TRBV5-1	TRBD1	TRBJ2-2	TGCGCCAGCAGCTTGGCACAGGGGTATAACACCGGGGAGCTGTTTTTT	CASSLAQGYNTGELFF
NA	TRBV9	NA	TRBJ1-6	TGTGCCAGCAGCGTAGGAGACAATTCTTCACCCCTCCACTTT	CASSVGDNSSPLHF
NA	TRBV7-2	NA	TRBJ2-5	TGTGCCAGCAGCTTTCTTGACCGGACCACGGTTAAAGAGACCCAGTACTTC	CASSFLDRTTVKETQYF
NA	TRBV6-6	TRBD1	TRBJ1-5	TGTGCCAGCAGCCAGGGGGCTTTTCAGCCCCAGCATTTT	CASSQGAFQPQHF
NA	TRBV5-1	NA	TRBJ2-7	TGCGCCAGCAGCTTGCCGGCGGGGAGCTCCTACGAGCAGTACTTC	CASSLPAGSSYEQYF
NA	TRBV30	NA	TRBJ2-1	TGTGCCTGGAGTGTACAGGTCGACAATGAGCAGTTCTTC	CAWSVQVDNEQFF
NA	TRBV5-1	NA	TRBJ2-2	TGCGCCAGCAATCCGACAAGGTGGACCGGGGAGCTGTTTTTT	CASNPTRWTGELFF
NA	TRBV21-1	NA	TRBJ2-7	TGTGCCAGCAGCAAAGCGGCTGGCGGGAGGGCTTATAGCTCCTACGAGCAGTACTTC	CASSKAAGGRAYSSYEQYF
NA	TRBV5-1	NA	TRBJ1-1	TGCGCCAGCAGCTTGTCAGCCCAGTACACTGAAGCTTTCTTT	CASSLSAQYTEAFF
NA	TRBV18	NA	TRBJ1-1	TGTGCCAGCGGAGGGATAATTGACACTGAAGCTTTCTTT	CASGGIIDTEAFF
NA	TRBV6-1	TRBD2	TRBJ2-3	TGTGCCAGCAGTGAATGGGCCACCAGCGGGGCGCAGTATTTT	CASSEWATSGAQYF
NA	TRBV7-2	TRBD2	TRBJ2-7	TGTGCCAGCAGCCCCCTAGCGGGAGGGGCCTACGAGCAGTACTTC	CASSPLAGGAYEQYF
NA	TRBV28	TRBD2	TRBJ2-7	TGTGCCAGCAGTAAAGCGGGACCTGGGTACGAGCAGTACTTC	CASSKAGPGYEQYF
NA	TRBV6-5	NA	TRBJ1-2	TGTGCCAGCAGTTACCGACCGGGTGTAGGCTATGGCTACACCTTC	CASSYRPGVGYGYTF
NA	TRBV18	NA	TRBJ2-3	TGTGCCAGCTCACCACAGCGGGCGCTTGACACAGATACGCAGTATTTT	CASSPQRALDTDTQYF
NA	TRBV5-4	TRBD2	TRBJ2-3	TGTGCCAGCAGCCTAGGAGGGGCTAGCGGGACAGATACGCAGTATTTT	CASSLGGASGTDTQYF
NA	TRBV7-2	TRBD1	TRBJ2-7	TGTGCCAGCAGCACGGGACAGGGGTCCTACGAGCAGTACTTC	CASSTGQGSYEQYF
once	TRBV10-3	NA	TRBJ1-6	TGTGCCATCGGCAGGGAGGATTCACCCCTCCACTTT	CAIGREDSPLHF
NA	TRBV30	NA	TRBJ2-7	TGTGCCTGGAGCAGTGCCAGAGTCTCCTACGAGCAGTACTTC	CAWSSARVSYEQYF
NA	TRBV19	NA	TRBJ1-2	TGTGCCAGTAGTCCGCGGACTTATGGCTACACCTTC	CASSPRTYGYTF
NA	TRBV23-1	TRBD1	TRBJ2-4	TGCGCCAGCAGTCAATTCTACAGGGGAGCCAAAAACATTCAGTACTTC	CASSQFYRGAKNIQYF
NA	TRBV5-6	TRBD1	TRBJ2-7	TGTGCCAGCATCCGGAGGGACAGGGGTATTTACGAGCAGTACTTC	CASIRRDRGIYEQYF
NA	TRBV11-2	TRBD1	TRBJ1-3	TGTGCCAGCAGCTCGATGGCCGGGACAGTCTCTGGAAACACCATATATTTT	CASSSMAGTVSGNTIYF
few	TRBV4-1	NA	TRBJ2-2	TGCGCCAGCAGCCAAGGTCAGATGAACACCGGGGAGCTGTTTTTT	CASSQGQMNTGELFF
NA	TRBV15	NA	TRBJ2-2	TGTGCCACCAGCAGAGATTCGGGGTTTCGCCCGGCTACCGGGGAGCTGTTTTTT	CATSRDSGFRPATGELFF
NA	TRBV10-1	TRBD2	TRBJ2-7	TGCGCCAGCAGTGAGTCGGGGGGGTCCTACGAGCAGTACTTC	CASSESGGSYEQYF
NA	TRBV19	NA	TRBJ1-5	TGTGCCAGTAGAGGGGTTTATAGCAATCAGCCCCAGCATTTT	CASRGVYSNQPQHF
NA	TRBV28	TRBD1	TRBJ1-2	TGTGCCAGCAGTTTATCAAGGGGGCATGGCTACACCTTC	CASSLSRGHGYTF
NA	TRBV5-4	NA	TRBJ2-5	TGTGCCAGCAGCTTGGTTTGGGGAGGCAGACAAGAGACCCAGTACTTC	CASSLVWGGRQETQYF
NA	TRBV5-1	NA	TRBJ1-2	TGCGCCAGCAGCTTGGAGGCAGGGGAAGGCTATGGCTACACCTTC	CASSLEAGEGYGYTF
NA	TRBV19	NA	TRBJ1-4	TGTGCCAGTAGTATAGCAACTGGGTGGACTAATGAAAAACTGTTTTTT	CASSIATGWTNEKLFF